These 14 T cell receptor beta chains were all obtained from the same sample, sequenced in a study of neoadjuvant nivolumab and ipilimumab in lung cancer. Method: immunoSEQ multiplex PCR; TCRdb's copy keeps in-frame clones and lacks some. Of about 18,000 clones listed, around 76% are singletons. Here the sequenced sample was tumor tissue, taken after neoadjuvant nivolumab, alone or with ipilimumab, at or shortly before surgery. Every receptor here comes from an adult with non-small cell lung cancer.

The CDR3 protein is CASGPLPGSQETQYF. The CDR3 nucleotides are TGCGCCAGCGGGCCTCTTCCGGGGAGTCAAGAGACCCAGTACTTC. V is TRBV5-1 and J is TRBJ2-5; weak D call: TRBD2 (5 bases). CDR3 length equals 15 residues. V gave up 7 bases and J gave up 2 bases, with 18 bases separating them. CDR1 and CDR2 (germline): SGHRS, YFSETQ.

The rearrangement uses TRBV7-9 and TRBJ2-1; tentatively, D is TRBD2 (5 bases). The germline V gene has CDR1 SEHNR and CDR2 FQNEAQ (reference sequence). Trimming took off 1 base at V and 8 bases at J, with 12 bases between the two ends. The length of the CDR3 is 14 residues. In DNA form, the CDR3 reads TGTGCCAGCAGCTTAGGCGGGTTGAAGGATGAGCAGTTCTTC. Translation gives CASSLGGLKDEQFF.

This clone showed up just once. The chain joins TRBV5-1 to TRBJ1-2; D is undetermined. Germline CDR1 SGHRS, CDR2 YFSETQ. V lost 3 bases, J lost 1 base, and 16 bases lay in between. The CDR3 covers 16 residues. CDR3 sequence: CASSSNRPTDNYGYTF. The CDR3 DNA reads TGCGCCAGCAGCTCGAACCGACCAACCGATAACTATGGCTACACCTTC.

This chain links TRBV29-1 with TRBJ2-3; D is ambiguous. Germline values: CDR1 SQVTM, CDR2 ANQGSEA. The CDR3 length is 10 residues. Trimming pared 5 bases from V and 12 bases from J, leaving 12 bases between. The CDR3 coding sequence is TGCAGCGTTTCGGAGCTTCCACAGTATTTT. It encodes CSVSELPQYF.

This clone was detected only a few times. The V call is TRBV6-1, the J call TRBJ2-7, with D maybe TRBD2 (6 bases). V lost 6 bases and J 0 bases, leaving 9 bases between the germline ends. The CDR3 extends over 13 amino acids. Germline CDR1 and CDR2: MNHNS and SASEGT. CDR3 DNA sequence: TGTGCCAGCAGGCGGAGGGACTCCTACGAGCAGTACTTC. Its protein is CASRRRDSYEQYF.

V is TRBV2 and J is TRBJ1-2; 7 bases line up with TRBD1. The CDR3 runs 13 residues. The V segment lost 10 bases and the J segment 4 bases; nucleotides outside the gene matches: 9. The germline gives CDR1 SNHLY, CDR2 FYNNEI. CDR3 region: CANHRGGSYGYTF. The CDR3 coding sequence is TGTGCCAACCACAGGGGCGGCAGCTATGGCTACACCTTC.

This clone has a handful of counts. J is TRBJ2-2 and V is TRBV11-2, with D perhaps matching TRBD2 (5 bases). This CDR3 is built from 14 residues. Germline CDR1 reads SGHAT; CDR2 reads FQNNGV. The V gene lost 3 bases and the J gene lost 5 bases, with 10 bases spanning the gap. CDR3: CASSLLAQTGELFF. Here the CDR3 DNA reads TGTGCCAGCAGCTTGCTAGCCCAGACCGGGGAGCTGTTTTTT.

The chain recombines TRBV7-3 with TRBJ2-2; 14 nucleotides align to TRBD2. The CDR3 covers 18 residues. The germline CDR1 and CDR2 sequences are SGHTA and FQGTGA. The V segment lost 3 bases and the J segment 1 base; nucleotides outside the gene matches: 4. The CDR3 DNA sequence: TGTGCCAGCAGCTTGGGACTAGCGGGAGCATTGAACACCGGGGAGCTGTTTTTT. Translating gives CASSLGLAGALNTGELFF.

The chain carries TRBV6-5 and TRBJ1-1; 7 nucleotides line up with TRBD1. CDR3 length equals 15 residues. Germline values: CDR1 MNHEY, CDR2 SVGAGI. The trim removed 3 bases at V and 8 bases at J, leaving 12 bases unmatched. Written as DNA, the CDR3 is TGTGCCAGCAGTTATCGAGGGGGCTCAGGGCCCGAAGCTTTCTTT. Translated: CASSYRGGSGPEAFF.

This clone was observed once. The gene calls are TRBV10-2 and TRBJ1-5, with D possibly matching TRBD1 (5 bases). The length of the CDR3 is 16 residues. The germline V and J ends were trimmed by 3 bases and 2 bases, with 14 bases remaining between them. Germline CDR1 is WSHSY and CDR2 is SAAADI. The CDR3 sequence: CASSEIGGVGNQPQHF. CDR3 bases: TGCGCCAGCAGTGAAATAGGAGGGGTGGGCAATCAGCCCCAGCATTTT.

The chain has TRBV5-4 and TRBJ2-5; the D gene is possibly TRBD2 (6 bases). The CDR3 contains 15 residues. Trimming stripped 4 bases from V and 1 base from J, with 14 bases between. CDR1 and CDR2 from the germline V gene are SGHNT and YYREEE (reference sequence). This CDR3 reads CASSHGGFPQETQYF. In DNA form, the CDR3 reads TGTGCCAGCAGCCACGGAGGGTTTCCCCAAGAGACCCAGTACTTC.

The DNA of the CDR3 is TGTGCCAGAAGCCCGCCGAGACAGTTCATCCAGCCCCAGCATTTT. It is translated as CARSPPRQFIQPQHF. The chain joins TRBV11-3 to TRBJ1-5, with D perhaps TRBD1 (5 bases). V lost 9 bases, J lost 7 bases, and 22 bases lay in between. This CDR3 is 15 amino acids long. Germline V gene data show CDR1 as SGHNT and CDR2 as YENEEA.

The gene calls are TRBV14 and TRBJ1-1; a possible D gene is TRBD1 (5 bases). Germline lookup yields CDR1 SGHDN and CDR2 FVKESK. This CDR3 is built from 15 residues. V was trimmed by 3 bases and J by 8 bases, leaving 19 bases between them. Here the CDR3 reads CASSHIYDRLEEAFF. As DNA, the CDR3 is TGTGCCAGCAGCCATATCTACGACAGACTAGAAGAAGCTTTCTTT.

The chain carries TRBV5-1 and TRBJ2-7, with D possibly TRBD2 on 6 matching bases. Trimming shortened V by 0 bases and J by 3 bases, and 16 bases separated the two germline ends. Germline CDR1 reads SGHRS; CDR2 reads YFSETQ. The CDR3 totals 16 residues. Here the CDR3 DNA reads TGCGCCAGCAGCTTGGCTGAGGACTACCCTTTCTACGAGCAGTACTTC. Protein product: CASSLAEDYPFYEQYF.